The T cell receptor beta chain described here comes from a study of blood T cell repertoires in COVID-19. Authors' data handling: Counts of nucleated cells, estimated from reference gene primer amplification, were obtained. Data came from immunoSEQ multiplex PCR; TCRdb stores just in-frame clones and leaves some out. That table gives V, J and clone size, and the DNA gave D and trimming. Among about 150,000 clones listed, over 75% were seen once. The CDR3 sequence is 14 residues long. Trimming removed 5 bases at V and 6 bases at J, with 16 bases between. Germline V gene lookup returns CDR1 LNHDA and CDR2 SQIVND (reference sequence).

The sample comprised peripheral blood. The clonotype was recovered from a man older than 75 with COVID-19, enrolled during active disease. The chain employs TRBV19 and TRBJ1-2; D is possibly TRBD1 (6 bases). The CDR3 region is CASSPQRTVHGYTF. The DNA of the CDR3 is TGTGCCAGTAGTCCCCAGAGGACAGTTCATGGCTACACCTTC.